Listed below are T cell receptor beta chains from one sample, sequenced in a study of blood T cell repertoires in COVID-19. Sequencing was performed with immunoSEQ multiplex PCR; in TCRdb, only in-frame clones are kept and a portion is missing. This table has 200,000 to 250,000 clones, approximately 85% appearing once. Material for sequencing was peripheral blood. These receptor sequences come from an elderly woman with COVID-19, enrolled during active disease. Both conserved end residues are part of each CDR3. The order of the fields is V gene, D gene, J gene, clone size, CDR3 length, CDR3 protein, CDR3 DNA. D genes are given only for firm matches. Expanded clones get a size class; other rows say once, few or many, or leave the size out.

>TRBV7-2|-|TRBJ2-1|-|15
CASSSWTVGRDEQFF
TGTGCCAGCAGCTCCTGGACTGTGGGAAGGGATGAGCAGTTCTTC
>TRBV18|-|TRBJ1-5|-|13
CASSPDQYQPQHF
TGTGCCAGCTCACCTGATCAGTATCAGCCCCAGCATTTT
>TRBV3-1/TRBV3-2|TRBD2|TRBJ2-7|-|15
CASSQELAGSYEQYF
TGTGCCAGCAGCCAAGAACTAGCGGGGTCCTACGAGCAGTACTTC
>TRBV7-8|-|TRBJ1-5|once|15
CASSPGTNSNQPQHF
TGTGCCAGCAGTCCCGGGACAAATAGCAATCAGCCCCAGCATTTT
>TRBV6-4|TRBD1|TRBJ2-3|-|15
CASSGQGTEADTQYF
TGTGCCAGCAGTGGACAGGGGACAGAAGCAGATACGCAGTATTTT
>TRBV5-5|TRBD1|TRBJ1-2|-|15
CASSSSGTGVYGYTF
TGTGCCAGCAGCTCCTCAGGGACAGGGGTTTATGGCTACACCTTC
>TRBV7-8|TRBD2|TRBJ2-5|-|17
CASSLASQRGGQGTQYF
TGTGCCAGCAGCTTAGCGTCACAGCGGGGGGGCCAGGGGACCCAGTACTTC
>TRBV3-1/TRBV3-2|TRBD1|TRBJ2-5|-|12
CASSQEQGAQYF
TGTGCCAGCAGCCAAGAGCAGGGGGCTCAGTACTTC
>TRBV5-4|TRBD2|TRBJ2-7|-|16
CASSEGTSGSREEQYF
TGTGCCAGCAGCGAGGGGACTAGCGGGAGTCGGGAAGAGCAGTACTTC
>TRBV6-5|-|TRBJ2-7|-|14
CASSPQSPTYEQYF
TGTGCCAGCAGTCCCCAATCCCCTACCTACGAGCAGTACTTC
>TRBV18|-|TRBJ1-2|-|13
CASSPRTDDGYTF
TGTGCCAGCTCACCGCGGACAGATGATGGCTACACCTTC
>TRBV3-1/TRBV3-2|-|TRBJ2-7|-|12
CASSPLGYEQYF
TGTGCCAGCAGCCCTCTAGGCTACGAGCAGTACTTC
>TRBV3-1/TRBV3-2|TRBD1|TRBJ1-6|-|15
CASSQGQGRGSPLHF
TGTGCCAGCAGCCAGGGACAGGGGAGAGGATCACCCCTCCACTTT
>TRBV27|TRBD1|TRBJ1-2|-|15
CASSTRQGTNYGYTF
TGTGCCAGCAGTACCAGACAGGGGACTAACTATGGCTACACCTTC
>TRBV5-4|-|TRBJ2-1|once|16
CASSLGTSYSYNEQFF
TGTGCCAGCAGCTTGGGAACTAGTTACTCCTACAATGAGCAGTTCTTC
>TRBV28|-|TRBJ2-3|-|15
CASSTEGGYTDTQYF
TGTGCCAGCAGTACGGAGGGCGGGTACACAGATACGCAGTATTTT
>TRBV5-6|-|TRBJ1-4|-|15
CASSDTGKTNEKLFF
TGTGCCAGCAGCGACACAGGGAAAACTAATGAAAAACTGTTTTTT
>TRBV6-5|-|TRBJ2-1|-|11
CALLEDSEQFF
TGTGCCCTTCTCGAGGATTCGGAGCAGTTCTTC
>TRBV11-2|-|TRBJ1-5|-|16
CASSLGAARSNQPQHF
TGTGCCAGCAGCTTAGGGGCAGCCCGGAGCAATCAGCCCCAGCATTTT
>TRBV5-8|TRBD2|TRBJ2-2|-|14
CASTQLAGTGELFF
TGTGCCAGCACCCAACTAGCGGGGACCGGGGAGCTGTTTTTT
>TRBV4-3|-|TRBJ2-3|-|13
CASSQTSGDTQYF
TGCGCCAGCAGCCAAACCTCGGGGGATACGCAGTATTTT
>TRBV6-5|TRBD1|TRBJ1-2|few|14
CASSYWPGGTGYTF
TGTGCCAGCAGTTACTGGCCAGGGGGCACTGGCTACACCTTC
>TRBV10-3|TRBD1|TRBJ1-2|-|11
CATGQGDGYTF
TGTGCCACAGGACAGGGTGATGGCTACACCTTC
>TRBV7-9|-|TRBJ1-5|-|14
CASSLTGGNQPQHF
TGTGCCAGCAGCTTAACGGGGGGCAATCAGCCCCAGCATTTT
>TRBV6-5|TRBD1|TRBJ2-2|once|16
CASSYSQTGTTGELFF
TGTGCCAGCAGTTACTCCCAGACAGGGACAACCGGGGAGCTGTTTTTT
>TRBV11-2|-|TRBJ1-6|many|15
CASSTRSLQGSPLHF
TGTGCCAGCAGCACCCGTTCCCTCCAGGGTTCACCCCTCCACTTT
>TRBV2|-|TRBJ1-1|-|12
CASSGGDTEAFF
TGTGCCAGCAGTGGGGGGGACACTGAAGCTTTCTTT
>TRBV5-1|TRBD1|TRBJ1-1|-|15
CASSRTGAQETEAFF
TGCGCCAGCAGCAGGACAGGAGCACAGGAAACTGAAGCTTTCTTT
>TRBV2|-|TRBJ1-1|-|10
CATSLVEAFF
TGTGCCACCTCCCTAGTTGAAGCTTTCTTT
>TRBV30|-|TRBJ2-7|-|11
CAWRSVYEQYF
TGTGCCTGGAGATCGGTCTACGAGCAGTACTTC
>TRBV11-2|-|TRBJ1-3|-|14
CASSFVGRGNTIYF
TGTGCCAGCAGTTTCGTGGGGCGAGGAAACACCATATATTTT
>TRBV28|-|TRBJ1-4|-|12
CASRDEGVKLFF
TGTGCCAGCAGAGATGAGGGGGTCAAACTGTTTTTT
>TRBV30|-|TRBJ1-1|-|11
CAWSATQRPNF
TGTGCCTGGAGTGCAACCCAGAGGCCCAACTTT
>TRBV6-2/TRBV6-3|TRBD1|TRBJ1-2|few|16
CASSPGQGTSYYGYTF
TGTGCCAGCAGTCCAGGACAGGGCACCTCTTACTATGGCTACACCTTC
>TRBV7-9|-|TRBJ1-1|-|13
CASSFGENTEAFF
TGTGCCAGCAGCTTCGGGGAGAACACTGAAGCTTTCTTT
>TRBV10-3|TRBD1|TRBJ1-5|once|13
CAIRDRYNQPQHF
TGTGCCATCAGGGACAGGTACAATCAGCCCCAGCATTTT
>TRBV30|-|TRBJ2-7|-|15
CAWRGKRSQSSEQYF
TGTGCCTGGAGGGGAAAGCGGAGCCAGTCCAGCGAGCAGTACTTC
>TRBV28|-|TRBJ2-3|-|14
CASSFGGITDTQYF
TGTGCCAGCAGTTTTGGGGGGATCACAGATACGCAGTATTTT
>TRBV30|-|TRBJ1-5|-|14
CAWSNGGGNQPQHF
TGTGCCTGGAGCAACGGGGGAGGGAACCAGCCCCAGCATTTT
>TRBV6-1|-|TRBJ1-1|-|16
CASSDPSRGMNTEAFF
TGTGCCAGCAGTGATCCCTCCAGGGGTATGAACACTGAAGCTTTCTTT
>TRBV6-5|-|TRBJ1-6|-|13
CASSSQSYSPLHF
TGTGCCAGCAGTTCACAGTCGTATTCACCCCTCCACTTT
>TRBV15|-|TRBJ2-1|-|15
CATTKGSPLVGEQFF
TGTGCCACCACCAAAGGGAGTCCCTTGGTAGGTGAGCAGTTCTTC
>TRBV11-2|TRBD1|TRBJ1-1|-|13
CASRAAGGTEAFF
TGTGCCAGCAGAGCCGCAGGGGGCACTGAAGCTTTCTTT
>TRBV11-2|-|TRBJ1-5|-|15
CASSVGTKGNQPQHF
TGTGCCAGCAGCGTCGGGACAAAGGGAAATCAGCCCCAGCATTTT
>TRBV19|-|TRBJ1-1|-|15
CASSTGGGLNTEAFF
TGTGCCAGTAGCACGGGTGGAGGGCTGAACACTGAAGCTTTCTTT
>TRBV12-3/TRBV12-4|-|TRBJ1-1|-|13
CASSLLGRTQAFF
TGTGCCAGCAGTTTATTGGGTCGGACACAAGCTTTCTTT
>TRBV6-2/TRBV6-3|-|TRBJ2-1|-|11
CASSYHSEQFF
TGTGCCAGCAGTTACCATTCCGAGCAGTTCTTC
>TRBV10-3|-|TRBJ2-3|-|14
CAIRPSGSTDTQYF
TGTGCCATCAGACCGAGCGGGAGCACAGATACGCAGTATTTT
>TRBV30|-|TRBJ1-2|-|13
CAWSSSGDYGYTF
TGTGCCTGGAGTAGTTCGGGGGACTATGGCTACACCTTC
>TRBV7-7|-|TRBJ2-1|-|13
CASSLLFRAEQFF
TGTGCTAGCAGCTTACTGTTCAGGGCCGAGCAGTTCTTC
>TRBV11-2|-|TRBJ1-1|-|11
CASSLAAEAFF
TGTGCCAGCAGCTTAGCTGCTGAAGCTTTCTTT
>TRBV27|-|TRBJ2-1|once|19
CASSQNPRQGGGPGREQFF
TGTGCCAGCAGCCAAAACCCCCGACAGGGAGGAGGCCCGGGTCGAGAGCAGTTCTTC
>TRBV24-1|TRBD1|TRBJ1-2|-|19
CATSDLSGQGESVDYGYTF
TGTGCCACCAGTGATTTGTCCGGACAGGGAGAGTCCGTGGACTATGGCTACACCTTC